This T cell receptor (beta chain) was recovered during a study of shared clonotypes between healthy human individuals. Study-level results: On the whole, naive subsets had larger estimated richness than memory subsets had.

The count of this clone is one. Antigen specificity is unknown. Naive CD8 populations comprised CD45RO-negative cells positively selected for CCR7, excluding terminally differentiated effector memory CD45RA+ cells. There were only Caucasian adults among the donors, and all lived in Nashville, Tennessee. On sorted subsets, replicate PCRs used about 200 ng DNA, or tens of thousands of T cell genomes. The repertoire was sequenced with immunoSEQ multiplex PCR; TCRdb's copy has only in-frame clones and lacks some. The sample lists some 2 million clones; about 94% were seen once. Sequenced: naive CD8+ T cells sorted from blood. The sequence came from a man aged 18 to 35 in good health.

CDR3 protein: CASSLGAEGTEAFF. The CDR3 coding sequence is TGTGCCAGCAGCTTAGGGGCTGAGGGCACTGAAGCTTTCTTT. The chain uses TRBV7-6 and TRBJ1-1; D gene ambiguous. The CDR3 is 14 amino acids. Germline assignment: CDR1 SGHVS and CDR2 FNYEAQ. The V end lost 1 base, the J end lost 4 bases, and 10 bases lay between the germline ends.